This T cell receptor (beta chain) was captured by sequencing in a study of human T cells and chemical hapten exposure. Unmatched junction bases numbered 7, after V lost 0 bases and J lost 3 bases. Germline CDR1 and CDR2: DFQATT and SNEGSKA (reference sequence). This CDR3 is 16 amino acids long. It was the library that attached unique molecular identifiers to individual cDNA molecules. TCRdb analysed the RACE reads with MiXCR anew, one entry per CDR3 protein. The repertoire consists of about 360,000 distinct CDR3 sequences, with approximately 4.4% occurring once and the leading ten covering 2% to 2.5%. This clonotype was counted between two and nine times. Its antigen remains unidentified. Documented time point: patch test 1, 2 weeks after DPC sensitization. Treatment indicated: therapeutic diphenylcyclopropenone sensitization with weekly scalp DPC. Regarding the study as a whole: All donors were alopecia patients, so their immunity may differ from that of healthy people. Correlating positively with patch test score were the PT1 expanded TCR counts.

The V and J genes are TRBV20-1 and TRBJ2-3, with 9 bases fitting TRBD2. This TCR was sampled from a woman aged 50 to 60 with alopecia areata. Some clones in this sample may be carry-over from other donors' samples. The sample here was whole blood, taken in connection with sensitization to the hapten diphenylcyclopropenone (DPC). The chain's CDR3 is CSARDRILAGTDTQYF. The CDR3 nucleotides read TGCAGTGCTAGAGATAGAATACTAGCGGGTACAGATACGCAGTATTTT.